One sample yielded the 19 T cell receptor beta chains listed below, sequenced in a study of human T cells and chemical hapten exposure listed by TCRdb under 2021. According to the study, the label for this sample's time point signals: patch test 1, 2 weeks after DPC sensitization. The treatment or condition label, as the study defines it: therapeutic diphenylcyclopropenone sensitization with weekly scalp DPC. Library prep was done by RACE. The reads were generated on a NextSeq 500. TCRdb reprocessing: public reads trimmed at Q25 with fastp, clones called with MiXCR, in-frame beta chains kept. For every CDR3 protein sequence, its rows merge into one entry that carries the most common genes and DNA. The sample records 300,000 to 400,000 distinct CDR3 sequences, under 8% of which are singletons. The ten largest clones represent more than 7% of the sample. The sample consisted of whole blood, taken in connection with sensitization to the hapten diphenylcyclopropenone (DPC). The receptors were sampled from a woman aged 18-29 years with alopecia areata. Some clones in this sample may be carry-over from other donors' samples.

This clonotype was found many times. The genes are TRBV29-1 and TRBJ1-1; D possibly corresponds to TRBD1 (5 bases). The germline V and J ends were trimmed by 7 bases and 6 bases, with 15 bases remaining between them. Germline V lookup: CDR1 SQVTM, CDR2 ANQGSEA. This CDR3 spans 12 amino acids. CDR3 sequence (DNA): TGCAGCGCCGGGGCTAAAGGGGCTGAAGCTTTCTTT. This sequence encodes CSAGAKGAEAFF. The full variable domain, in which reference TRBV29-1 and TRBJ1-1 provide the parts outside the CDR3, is SAVISQKPSRDICQRGTSLTIQCQVDSQVTMMFWYRQQPGQSLTLIATANQGSEATYESGFVIDKFPISRPNLTFSTLTVSNMSPEDSSIYLCSAGAKGAEAFFGQGTRLTVV.

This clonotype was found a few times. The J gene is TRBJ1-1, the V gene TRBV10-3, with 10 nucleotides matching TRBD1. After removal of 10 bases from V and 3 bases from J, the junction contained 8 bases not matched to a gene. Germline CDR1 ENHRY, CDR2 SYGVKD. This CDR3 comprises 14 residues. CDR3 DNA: TGTGCCACCCGTCCCGGGACAGGGGACACTGAAGCTTTCTTT. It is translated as CATRPGTGDTEAFF.

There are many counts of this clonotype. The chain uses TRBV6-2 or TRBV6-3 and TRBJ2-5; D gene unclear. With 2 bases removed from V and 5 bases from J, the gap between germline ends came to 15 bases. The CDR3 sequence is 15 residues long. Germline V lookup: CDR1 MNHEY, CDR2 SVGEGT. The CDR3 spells CASSYGRLGGETQYF. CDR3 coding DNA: TGTGCCAGCAGTTACGGAAGGCTGGGTGGCGAGACCCAGTACTTC.

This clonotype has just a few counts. The CDR3 nucleotides read TGTGCCAGCAGTTTATCCCCGCTGGGGCCCCTCTCTGGAAACACCATATATTTT. It translates to CASSLSPLGPLSGNTIYF. The chain joins TRBV12-3 or TRBV12-4 to TRBJ1-3, with D possibly TRBD1 on 5 matching bases. The V end was cut by 2 bases, the J end by 0 bases, with 17 bases between. The CDR3 is 18 amino acids.

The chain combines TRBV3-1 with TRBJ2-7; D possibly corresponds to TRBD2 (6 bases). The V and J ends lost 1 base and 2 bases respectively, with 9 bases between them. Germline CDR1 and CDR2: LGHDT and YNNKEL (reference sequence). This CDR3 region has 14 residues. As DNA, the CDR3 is TGTGCCAGCAGCCAAGGCGCGGGGACCTACGAGCAGTACTTC. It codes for CASSQGAGTYEQYF.

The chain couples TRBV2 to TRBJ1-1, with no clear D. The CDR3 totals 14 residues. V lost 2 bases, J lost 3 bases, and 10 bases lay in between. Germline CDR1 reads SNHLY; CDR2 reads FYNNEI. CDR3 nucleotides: TGTGCCAGCAGTGAATGGGAGGGTCACACTGAAGCTTTCTTT. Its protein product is CASSEWEGHTEAFF.

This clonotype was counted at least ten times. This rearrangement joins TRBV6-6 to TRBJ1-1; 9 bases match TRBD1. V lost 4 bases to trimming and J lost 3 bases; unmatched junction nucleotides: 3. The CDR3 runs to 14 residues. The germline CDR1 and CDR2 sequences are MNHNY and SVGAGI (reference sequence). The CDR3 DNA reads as TGTGCCAGCAGTTCACAGGGGGCTCACACTGAAGCTTTCTTT. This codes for CASSSQGAHTEAFF.

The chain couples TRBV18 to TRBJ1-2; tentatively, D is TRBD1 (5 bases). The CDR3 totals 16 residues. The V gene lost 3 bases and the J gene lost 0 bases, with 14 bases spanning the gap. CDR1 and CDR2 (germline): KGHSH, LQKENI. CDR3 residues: CASSPEAGGTNYGYTF. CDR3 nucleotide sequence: TGTGCCAGCTCACCCGAAGCTGGGGGGACTAACTATGGCTACACCTTC.

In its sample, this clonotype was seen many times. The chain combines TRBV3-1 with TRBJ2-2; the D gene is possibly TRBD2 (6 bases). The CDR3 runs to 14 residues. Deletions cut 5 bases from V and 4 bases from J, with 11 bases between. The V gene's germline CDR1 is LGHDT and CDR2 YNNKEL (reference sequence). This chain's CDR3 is CASSSTRSTGELFF. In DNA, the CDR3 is TGTGCCAGCAGCTCGACTAGAAGCACCGGGGAGCTGTTTTTT.

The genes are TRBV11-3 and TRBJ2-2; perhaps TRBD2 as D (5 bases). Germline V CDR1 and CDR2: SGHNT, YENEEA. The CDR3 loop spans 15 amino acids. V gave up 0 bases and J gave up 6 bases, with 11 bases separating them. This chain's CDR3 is CASSLDLEEAGELFF. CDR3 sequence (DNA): TGTGCCAGCAGCTTAGATCTTGAGGAGGCCGGGGAGCTGTTTTTT.

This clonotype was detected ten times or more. CDR3 region: CASRRTQRVSTEAFF. In nucleotides, the CDR3 is TGTGCCAGCAGGAGGACACAGAGGGTTTCCACTGAAGCTTTCTTT. V usage is TRBV27 and J usage is TRBJ1-1, with a possible D match to TRBD1 (5 bases). V lost 6 bases, J lost 4 bases, and 18 bases lay in between. Germline assignment: CDR1 MNHEY and CDR2 SMNVEV (reference sequence). This CDR3 is 15 amino acids long.

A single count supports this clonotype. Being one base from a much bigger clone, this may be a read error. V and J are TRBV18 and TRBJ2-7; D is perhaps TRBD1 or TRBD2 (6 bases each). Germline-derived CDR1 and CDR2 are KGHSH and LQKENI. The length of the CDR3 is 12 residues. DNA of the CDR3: TGTGCCAGCTCCCAAAACCCTCGGGGGCAGCACTTC. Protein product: CASSQNPRGQHF.

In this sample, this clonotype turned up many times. As DNA, the CDR3 is TGTGCCAGCAGCTTCCTTGCCCGGGGTCAGCTCTACGAGCAGTACTTC. Its protein is CASSFLARGQLYEQYF. The chain carries TRBV7-2 and TRBJ2-7; D might be TRBD2 (5 bases). The CDR3 length is 16 residues. Trimming took off 3 bases at V and 3 bases at J, with 18 bases between the two ends. Looked up from germline, CDR1 is SGHTA and CDR2 is FQGNSA. The whole variable domain, filled in from reference TRBV7-2 and TRBJ2-7, reads GAGVSQSPSNKVTEKGKDVELRCDPISGHTALYWYRQSLGQGLEFLIYFQGNSAPDKSGLPSDRFSAERTGGSVSTLTIQRTQQEDSAVYLCASSFLARGQLYEQYFGPGTRLTVT.

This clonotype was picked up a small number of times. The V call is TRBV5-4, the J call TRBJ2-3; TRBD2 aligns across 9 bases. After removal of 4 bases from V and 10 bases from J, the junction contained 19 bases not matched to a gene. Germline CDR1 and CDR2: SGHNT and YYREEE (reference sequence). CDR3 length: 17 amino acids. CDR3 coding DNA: TGTGCCAGCAGCCCGCGCGGCGGCGGGGGGGCCGCTCATGCGCAGTATTTT. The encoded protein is CASSPRGGGGAAHAQYF.

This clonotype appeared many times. In DNA form, the CDR3 reads TGTGCCAGCAGTTTTTACAGGGGAGGCGAAAAACTGTTTTTT. This sequence encodes CASSFYRGGEKLFF. The chain joins TRBV12-3 or TRBV12-4 to TRBJ1-4; 7 bases fit TRBD1. The CDR3 contains 14 residues. The junction had 6 bases not matched to a gene; V was cut back by 3 bases and J by 8 bases.

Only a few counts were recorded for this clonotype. CDR3 loop: CASSQFRGGSTDTQYF. CDR3 coding DNA: TGTGCCAGCAGCCAATTCCGGGGGGGTAGCACAGATACGCAGTATTTT. The chain joins TRBV4-2 to TRBJ2-3, with 8 bases fitting TRBD2. The CDR3 covers 16 residues. The germline V gene has CDR1 LGHNA and CDR2 YNFKEQ. After removal of 2 bases from V and 0 bases from J, the junction contained 4 bases not matched to a gene.

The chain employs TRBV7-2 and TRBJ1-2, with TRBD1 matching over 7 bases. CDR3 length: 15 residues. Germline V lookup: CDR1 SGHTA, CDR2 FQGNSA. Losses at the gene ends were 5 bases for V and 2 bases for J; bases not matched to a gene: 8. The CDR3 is CASSPGQAVNYGYTF. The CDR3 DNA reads TGTGCCAGCAGCCCAGGACAGGCGGTAAACTATGGCTACACCTTC.

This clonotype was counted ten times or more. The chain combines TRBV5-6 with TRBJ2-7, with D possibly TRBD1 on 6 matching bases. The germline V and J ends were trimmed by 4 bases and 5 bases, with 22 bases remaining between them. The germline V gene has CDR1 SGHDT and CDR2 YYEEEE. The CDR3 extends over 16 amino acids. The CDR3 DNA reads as TGTGCCAGCAGCCCTCAAACAGGGTCTCTCGGGAACGAGCAGTACTTC. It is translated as CASSPQTGSLGNEQYF.

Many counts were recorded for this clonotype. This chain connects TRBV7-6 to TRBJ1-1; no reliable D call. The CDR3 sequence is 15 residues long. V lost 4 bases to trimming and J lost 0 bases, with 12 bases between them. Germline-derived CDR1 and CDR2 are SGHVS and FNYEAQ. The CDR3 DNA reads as TGTGCCAGCAGCTCCATGGGGTCAATGAACACTGAAGCTTTCTTT. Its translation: CASSSMGSMNTEAFF.